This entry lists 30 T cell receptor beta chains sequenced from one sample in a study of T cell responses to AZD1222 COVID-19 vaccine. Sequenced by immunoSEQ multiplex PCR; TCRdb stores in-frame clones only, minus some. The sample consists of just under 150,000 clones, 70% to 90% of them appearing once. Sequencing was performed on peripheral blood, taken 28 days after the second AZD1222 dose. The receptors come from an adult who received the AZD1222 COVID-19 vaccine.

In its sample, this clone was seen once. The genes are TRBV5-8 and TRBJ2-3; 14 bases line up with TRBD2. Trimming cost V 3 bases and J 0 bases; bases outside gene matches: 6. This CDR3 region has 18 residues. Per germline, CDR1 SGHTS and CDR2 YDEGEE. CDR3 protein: CASSSRLAGGPSTDTQYF. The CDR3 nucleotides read TGTGCCAGCAGCTCTCGACTAGCGGGAGGGCCAAGCACAGATACGCAGTATTTT.

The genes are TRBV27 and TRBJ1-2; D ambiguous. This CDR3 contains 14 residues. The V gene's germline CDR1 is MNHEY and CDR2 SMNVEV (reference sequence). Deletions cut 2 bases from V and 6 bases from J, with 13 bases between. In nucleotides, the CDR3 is TGTGCCAGCAGTTTAGTGGACGGAGCCGATGGCTACACCTTC. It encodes CASSLVDGADGYTF.

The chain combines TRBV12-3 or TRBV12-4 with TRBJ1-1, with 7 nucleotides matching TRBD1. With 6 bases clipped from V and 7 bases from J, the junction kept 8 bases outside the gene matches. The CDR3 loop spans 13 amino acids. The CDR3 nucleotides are TGTGCCAGCAGCACGACAGGGCGAGGTGAAGCTTTCTTT. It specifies CASSTTGRGEAFF.

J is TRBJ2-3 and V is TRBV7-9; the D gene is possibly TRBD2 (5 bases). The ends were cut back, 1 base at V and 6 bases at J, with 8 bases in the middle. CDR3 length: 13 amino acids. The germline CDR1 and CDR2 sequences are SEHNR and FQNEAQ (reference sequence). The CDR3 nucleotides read TGTGCCAGCAGCTTAGTCGGGGTTGATACGCAGTATTTT. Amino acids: CASSLVGVDTQYF.

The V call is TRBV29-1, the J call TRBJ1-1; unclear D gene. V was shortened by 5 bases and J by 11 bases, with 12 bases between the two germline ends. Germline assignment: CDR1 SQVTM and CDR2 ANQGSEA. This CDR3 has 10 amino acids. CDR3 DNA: TGCAGCGTTAATCCGGGGATGGCTTTCTTT. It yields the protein CSVNPGMAFF.

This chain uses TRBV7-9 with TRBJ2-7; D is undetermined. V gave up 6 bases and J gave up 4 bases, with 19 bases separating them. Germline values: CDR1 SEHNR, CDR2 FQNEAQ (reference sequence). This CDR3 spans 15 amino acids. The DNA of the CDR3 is TGTGCCAGCAGTCGTCCGGAAGCCAGCCCATACGAGCAGTACTTC. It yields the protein CASSRPEASPYEQYF.

CDR3 sequence reads: CSVLGQPNTEAFF. The CDR3 nucleotides read TGCAGCGTCTTAGGACAGCCGAACACTGAAGCTTTCTTT. The chain combines TRBV29-1 with TRBJ1-1; possible D gene TRBD1, 6 bases. V was shortened by 6 bases and J by 1 base, with 12 bases between the two germline ends. Germline V CDR1 and CDR2: SQVTM, ANQGSEA. The CDR3 sequence is 13 residues long. The variable domain in full, completed from reference TRBV29-1 and TRBJ1-1, reads SAVISQKPSRDICQRGTSLTIQCQVDSQVTMMFWYRQQPGQSLTLIATANQGSEATYESGFVIDKFPISRPNLTFSTLTVSNMSPEDSSIYLCSVLGQPNTEAFFGQGTRLTVV.

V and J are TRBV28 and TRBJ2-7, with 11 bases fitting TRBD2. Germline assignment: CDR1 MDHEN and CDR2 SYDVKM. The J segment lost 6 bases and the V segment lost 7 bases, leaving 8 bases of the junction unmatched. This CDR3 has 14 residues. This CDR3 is CASTQLAGASEQYF. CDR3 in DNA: TGTGCCAGCACCCAACTAGCGGGGGCTTCCGAGCAGTACTTC.

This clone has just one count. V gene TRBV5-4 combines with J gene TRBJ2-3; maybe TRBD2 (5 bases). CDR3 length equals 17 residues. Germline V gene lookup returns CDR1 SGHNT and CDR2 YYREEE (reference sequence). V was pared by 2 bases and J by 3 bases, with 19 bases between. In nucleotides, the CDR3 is TGTGCCAGCAGCTTAGTTAAGGGAGTTGCGGAGACAGATACGCAGTATTTT. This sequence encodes CASSLVKGVAETDTQYF.

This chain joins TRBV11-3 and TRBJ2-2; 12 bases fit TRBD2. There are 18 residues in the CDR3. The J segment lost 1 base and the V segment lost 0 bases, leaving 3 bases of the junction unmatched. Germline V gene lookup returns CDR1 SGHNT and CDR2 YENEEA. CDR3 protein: CASSLETGLAGNTGELFF. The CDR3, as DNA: TGTGCCAGCAGCTTAGAAACGGGACTAGCGGGGAACACCGGGGAGCTGTTTTTT.

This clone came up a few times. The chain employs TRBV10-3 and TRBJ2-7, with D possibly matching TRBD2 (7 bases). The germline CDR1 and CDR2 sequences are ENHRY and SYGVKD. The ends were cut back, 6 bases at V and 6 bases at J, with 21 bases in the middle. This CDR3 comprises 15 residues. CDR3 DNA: TGTGCCATCAGCCCACAGGGAACTAGCGCTTTCGAGCAGTACTTC. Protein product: CAISPQGTSAFEQYF.

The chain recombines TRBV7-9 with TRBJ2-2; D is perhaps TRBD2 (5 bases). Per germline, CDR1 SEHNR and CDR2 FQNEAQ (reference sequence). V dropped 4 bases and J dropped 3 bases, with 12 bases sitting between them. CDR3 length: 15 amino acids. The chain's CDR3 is CASSYVEGDTGELFF. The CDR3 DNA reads TGTGCCAGCAGCTATGTCGAGGGAGACACCGGGGAGCTGTTTTTT.

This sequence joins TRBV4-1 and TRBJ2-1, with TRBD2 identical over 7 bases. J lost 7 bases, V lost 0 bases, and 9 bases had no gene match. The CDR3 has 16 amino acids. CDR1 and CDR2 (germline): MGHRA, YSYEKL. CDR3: CASSQEGGGDWNEQFF. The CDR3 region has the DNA TGCGCCAGCAGCCAAGAGGGTGGGGGGGACTGGAATGAGCAGTTCTTC.

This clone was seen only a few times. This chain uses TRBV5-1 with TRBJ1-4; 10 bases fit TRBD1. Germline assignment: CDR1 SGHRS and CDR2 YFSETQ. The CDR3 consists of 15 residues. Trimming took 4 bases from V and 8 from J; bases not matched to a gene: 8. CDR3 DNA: TGCGCCAGCAGCGCTACCGGGACAGGGGAAGAAAAACTGTTTTTT. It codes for CASSATGTGEEKLFF.

In DNA, the CDR3 is TGTGCCTGGAGTCCTCTGGGGCCTTATGGCTACACCTTC. This encodes CAWSPLGPYGYTF. This chain connects TRBV30 to TRBJ1-2; the D gene is possibly TRBD1 (5 bases). Germline loops: CDR1 GTSNPN, CDR2 SVGIG (reference sequence). V dropped 2 bases and J dropped 5 bases, with 12 bases sitting between them. The CDR3 spans 13 residues.

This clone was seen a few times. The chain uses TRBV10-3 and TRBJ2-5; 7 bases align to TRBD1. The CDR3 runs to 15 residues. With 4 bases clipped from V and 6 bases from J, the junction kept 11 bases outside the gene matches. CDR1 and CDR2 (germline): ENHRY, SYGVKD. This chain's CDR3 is CAISAPQGSAQTQYF. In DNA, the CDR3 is TGTGCCATCAGTGCGCCACAGGGGTCTGCACAGACCCAGTACTTC.

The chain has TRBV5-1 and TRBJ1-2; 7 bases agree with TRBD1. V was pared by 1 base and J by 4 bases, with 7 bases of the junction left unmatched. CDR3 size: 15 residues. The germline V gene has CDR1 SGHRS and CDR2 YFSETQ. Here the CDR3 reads CASSLLAGGTYGYTF. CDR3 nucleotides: TGCGCCAGCAGCTTGTTGGCAGGGGGAACCTATGGCTACACCTTC.

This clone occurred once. In DNA form, the CDR3 reads TGTGCCAGCTCACCACCCTCAAGGGCAGGGAACCAGTACTTC. Protein sequence: CASSPPSRAGNQYF. J is TRBJ2-5 and V is TRBV18; a possible D gene is TRBD1 (5 bases). Per the germline V gene, CDR1 is KGHSH and CDR2 is LQKENI. The CDR3 spans 14 residues. Trimming cost V 0 bases and J 10 bases, with 15 bases left between them.

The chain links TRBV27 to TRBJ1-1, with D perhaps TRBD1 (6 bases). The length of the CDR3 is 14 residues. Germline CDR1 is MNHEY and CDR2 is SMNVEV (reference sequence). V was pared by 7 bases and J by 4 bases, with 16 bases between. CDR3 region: CASTPRGFPTEAFF. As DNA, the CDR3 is TGTGCCAGCACACCTAGGGGGTTTCCCACTGAAGCTTTCTTT.

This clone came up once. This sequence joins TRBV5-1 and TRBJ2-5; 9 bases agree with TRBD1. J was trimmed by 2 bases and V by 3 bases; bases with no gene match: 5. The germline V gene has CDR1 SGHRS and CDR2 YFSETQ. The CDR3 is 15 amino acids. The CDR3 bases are TGCGCCAGCAGCTCCTCGGGACAGGGACAAGAGACCCAGTACTTC. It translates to CASSSSGQGQETQYF. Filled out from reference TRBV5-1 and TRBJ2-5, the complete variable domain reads KAGVTQTPRYLIKTRGQQVTLSCSPISGHRSVSWYQQTPGQGLQFLFEYFSETQRNKGNFPGRFSGRQFSNSRSEMNVSTLELGDSALYLCASSSSGQGQETQYFGPGTRLLVL.

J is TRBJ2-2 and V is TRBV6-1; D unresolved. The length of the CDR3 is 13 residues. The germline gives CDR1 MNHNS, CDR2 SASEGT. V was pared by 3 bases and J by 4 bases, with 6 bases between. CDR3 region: CASSETGTGELFF. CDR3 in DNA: TGTGCCAGCAGTGAGACGGGCACCGGGGAGCTGTTTTTT.

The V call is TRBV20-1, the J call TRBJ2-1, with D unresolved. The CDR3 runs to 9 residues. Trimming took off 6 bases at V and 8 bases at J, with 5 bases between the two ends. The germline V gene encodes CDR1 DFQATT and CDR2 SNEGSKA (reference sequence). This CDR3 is CSAAYEQFF. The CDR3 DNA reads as TGCAGTGCAGCATATGAGCAGTTCTTC.

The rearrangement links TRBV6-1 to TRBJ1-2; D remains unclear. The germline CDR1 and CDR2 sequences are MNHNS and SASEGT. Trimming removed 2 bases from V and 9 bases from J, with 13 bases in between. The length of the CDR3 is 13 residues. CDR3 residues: CASSENDGSSYTF. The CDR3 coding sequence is TGTGCCAGCAGTGAAAACGACGGGTCTAGCTACACCTTC.

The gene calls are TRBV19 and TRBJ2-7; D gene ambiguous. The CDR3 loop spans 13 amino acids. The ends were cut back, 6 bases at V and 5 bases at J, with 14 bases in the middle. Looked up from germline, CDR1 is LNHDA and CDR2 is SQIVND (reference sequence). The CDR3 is CASSPGPAHEQYF. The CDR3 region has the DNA TGTGCCAGTAGCCCCGGACCGGCCCACGAGCAGTACTTC.

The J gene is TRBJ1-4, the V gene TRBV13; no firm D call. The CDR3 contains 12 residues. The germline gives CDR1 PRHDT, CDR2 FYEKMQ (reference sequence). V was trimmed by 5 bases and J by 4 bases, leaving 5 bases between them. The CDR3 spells CASSADNEKLFF. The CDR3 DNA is TGTGCCAGCAGCGCCGATAATGAAAAACTGTTTTTT.

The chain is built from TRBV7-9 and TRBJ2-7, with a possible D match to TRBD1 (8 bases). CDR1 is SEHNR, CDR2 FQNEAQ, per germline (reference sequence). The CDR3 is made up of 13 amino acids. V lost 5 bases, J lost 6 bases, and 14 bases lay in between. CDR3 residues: CASSTQGEGEQYF. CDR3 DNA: TGTGCCAGCAGCACACAGGGGGAGGGCGAGCAGTACTTC.

This CDR3 is CASSYDSIETQYF. The CDR3 DNA reads TGTGCCAGCAGCTACGACAGTATCGAGACCCAGTACTTC. The rearrangement joins TRBV28 to TRBJ2-5, with TRBD1 as a possible D gene (5 bases). Germline CDR1 is MDHEN and CDR2 is SYDVKM. The CDR3 has 13 residues. V was shortened by 6 bases and J by 5 bases, with 13 bases between the two germline ends.

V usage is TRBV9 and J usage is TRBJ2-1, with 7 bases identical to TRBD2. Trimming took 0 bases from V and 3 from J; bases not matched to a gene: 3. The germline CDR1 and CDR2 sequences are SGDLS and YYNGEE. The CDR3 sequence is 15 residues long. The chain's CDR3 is CASSVDGGNYNEQFF. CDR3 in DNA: TGTGCCAGCAGCGTAGACGGGGGGAACTACAATGAGCAGTTCTTC.

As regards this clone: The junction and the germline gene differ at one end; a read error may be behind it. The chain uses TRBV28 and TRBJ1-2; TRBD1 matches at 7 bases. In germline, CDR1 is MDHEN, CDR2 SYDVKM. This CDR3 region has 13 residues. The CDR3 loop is CACREGARHGYTF. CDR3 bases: TGTGCCTGCAGGGAGGGGGCGCGTCATGGCTACACCTTC.

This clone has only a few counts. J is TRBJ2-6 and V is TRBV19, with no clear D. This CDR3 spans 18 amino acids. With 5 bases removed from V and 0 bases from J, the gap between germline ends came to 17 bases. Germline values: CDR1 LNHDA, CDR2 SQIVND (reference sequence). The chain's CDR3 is CASSLTNVGSSGANVLTF. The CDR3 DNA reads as TGTGCCAGTAGTTTAACGAACGTCGGATCCTCTGGGGCCAACGTCCTGACTTTC. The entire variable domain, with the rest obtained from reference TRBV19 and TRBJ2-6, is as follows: DGGITQSPKYLFRKEGQNVTLSCEQNLNHDAMYWYRQDPGQGLRLIYYSQIVNDFQKGDIAEGYSVSREKKESFPLTVTSAQKNPTAFYLCASSLTNVGSSGANVLTFGAGSRLTVL.